The 4 T cell receptor beta chains in this list originate from one sample, sequenced in a study of blood T cell repertoires in COVID-19. Sequenced by immunoSEQ multiplex PCR; TCRdb stores in-frame clones only, minus some. Among about 60,000 clones, roughly 79% were seen once, and the ten largest hold roughly 4%. The source material was peripheral blood. The receptor set was obtained from a man aged 55 to 69 with acute or convalescent COVID-19.

J is TRBJ1-1 and V is TRBV5-1, with D tentatively TRBD1 (5 bases). Germline loops: CDR1 SGHRS, CDR2 YFSETQ. Trimming stripped 7 bases from V and 6 bases from J, with 10 bases between. The CDR3 has 11 amino acids. The CDR3, as DNA: TGCGCCAGCGGGGACTTAGCTGAAGCTTTCTTT. Amino acids: CASGDLAEAFF.

This rearrangement joins TRBV12-3 or TRBV12-4 to TRBJ2-5, with 8 bases aligning to TRBD1. J gave up 0 bases and V 9 bases, and 3 bases lay outside the gene matches. CDR3 length: 13 amino acids. The CDR3 loop reads CASRQGYQETQYF. The CDR3 nucleotides read TGTGCCAGTAGACAGGGGTACCAAGAGACCCAGTACTTC.

The V and J genes are TRBV5-3 and TRBJ1-5; perhaps TRBD1 as D (6 bases). TRBV5-3 is identified as an open reading frame with a role that is uncertain. V shed 1 base and J shed 9 bases, with 14 bases lying between them. The CDR3 spans 14 residues. CDR3: CARSLRGGKGPQHF. CDR3 bases: TGTGCCAGAAGCTTGCGAGGGGGAAAGGGGCCCCAGCATTTT.

For the CDR3, the DNA is TGTGCCAGCAGTGAATTTGGACAGGGGGCGCGAGAGACCCAGTACTTC. It yields the protein CASSEFGQGARETQYF. J is TRBJ2-5 and V is TRBV6-1; 11 positions agree with TRBD1. Trimming took 2 bases from V and 4 from J; bases not matched to a gene: 6. Per germline, CDR1 MNHNS and CDR2 SASEGT. The CDR3 sequence is 16 residues long.